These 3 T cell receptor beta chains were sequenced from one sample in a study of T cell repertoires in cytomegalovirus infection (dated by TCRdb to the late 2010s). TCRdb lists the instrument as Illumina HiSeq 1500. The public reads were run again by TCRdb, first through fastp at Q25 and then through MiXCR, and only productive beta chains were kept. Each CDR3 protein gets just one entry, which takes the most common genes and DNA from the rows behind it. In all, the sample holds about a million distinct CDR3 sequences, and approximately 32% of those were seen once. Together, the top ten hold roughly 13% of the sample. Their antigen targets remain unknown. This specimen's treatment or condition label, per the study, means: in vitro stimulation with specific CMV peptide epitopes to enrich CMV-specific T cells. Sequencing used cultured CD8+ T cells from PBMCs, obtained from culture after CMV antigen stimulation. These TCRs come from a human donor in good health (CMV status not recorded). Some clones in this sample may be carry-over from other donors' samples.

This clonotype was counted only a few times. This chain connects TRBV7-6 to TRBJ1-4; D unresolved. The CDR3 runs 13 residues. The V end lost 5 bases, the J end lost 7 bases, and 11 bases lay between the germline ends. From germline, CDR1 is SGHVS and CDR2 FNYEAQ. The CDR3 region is CASSGQEGEKLFF. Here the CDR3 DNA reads TGTGCCAGCAGCGGGCAGGAAGGTGAAAAACTGTTTTTT. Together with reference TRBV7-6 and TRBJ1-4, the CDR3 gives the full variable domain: GAGVSQSPRYKVTKRGQDVALRCDPISGHVSLYWYRQALGQGPEFLTYFNYEAQQDKSGLPNDRFSAERPEGSISTLTIQRTEQRDSAMYRCASSGQEGEKLFFGSGTQLSVL.

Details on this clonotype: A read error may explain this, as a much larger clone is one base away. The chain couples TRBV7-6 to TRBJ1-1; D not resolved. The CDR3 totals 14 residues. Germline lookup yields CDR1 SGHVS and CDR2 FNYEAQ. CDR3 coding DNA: TGTGCCAGCAGCTCGACCAGAATGAACTCTGAAGCTTTCTTT. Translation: CASSSTRMNSEAFF.

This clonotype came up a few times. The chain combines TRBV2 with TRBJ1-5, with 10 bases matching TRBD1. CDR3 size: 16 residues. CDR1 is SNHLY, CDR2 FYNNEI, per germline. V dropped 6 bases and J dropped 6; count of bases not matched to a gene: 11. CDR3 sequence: CASRDSDRGLFQPQHF. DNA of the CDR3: TGTGCCAGCAGGGACTCCGACAGGGGGCTATTTCAGCCCCAGCATTTT.